This is a list of T cell receptor beta chains from one sample in a study of cytomegalovirus exposure and HLA in healthy donors. Libraries were prepared by immunoSEQ multiplex PCR; TCRdb keeps only in-frame clonotypes and omits some of them. The table shows 100,000 to 150,000 clones, with about 73% occurring only once. Sequences were obtained from PBMCs. The receptor set was obtained from a woman aged 50 to 60 in good health and CMV-seropositive. Each CDR3 is given without its conserved first and last residue.

CDR3aa: ASSLQFGGEQF; j_gene: TRBJ2-1; v_gene: TRBV4-2
CDR3aa: ASTDRLTYEQY; j_gene: TRBJ2-7; v_gene: TRBV6-5
CDR3aa: ASPTGRNSPLH; j_gene: TRBJ1-6; v_gene: TRBV7-3
CDR3aa: ASSELPDSTGGYT; j_gene: TRBJ1-2; v_gene: TRBV6-1
CDR3aa: ASSLGGTREETQY; j_gene: TRBJ2-5; v_gene: TRBV11-3
CDR3aa: ASSDGGQGPWPQH; j_gene: TRBJ1-5; v_gene: TRBV10-2
CDR3aa: ASSLDTSGGTDTQY; j_gene: TRBJ2-3; v_gene: TRBV5-1
CDR3aa: ASSQENSPGELF; j_gene: TRBJ2-2; v_gene: TRBV4-2
CDR3aa: ASSQVSGGADLSYEQY; j_gene: TRBJ2-7; v_gene: TRBV4-3
CDR3aa: AISDGSGANVLT; j_gene: TRBJ2-6; v_gene: TRBV10-3
CDR3aa: ASSFRGLNTEAF; j_gene: TRBJ1-1; v_gene: TRBV7-9
CDR3aa: ASSYHPSSPLH; j_gene: TRBJ1-6; v_gene: TRBV2
CDR3aa: ASSEVAGSWNEQF; j_gene: TRBJ2-1; v_gene: TRBV2
CDR3aa: ATSRDADTHGPQH; j_gene: TRBJ1-5; v_gene: TRBV15
CDR3aa: ASSGYYSSSYNEQF; j_gene: TRBJ2-1; v_gene: TRBV10-2
CDR3aa: ASSELLGRVRSYNEQF; j_gene: TRBJ2-1; v_gene: TRBV25-1
CDR3aa: ASSGKAGTGNNYGYT; j_gene: TRBJ1-2; v_gene: TRBV7-9
CDR3aa: ASSTDRGHDYGYT; j_gene: TRBJ1-2; v_gene: TRBV19
CDR3aa: ASSSLRDNLGYT; j_gene: TRBJ1-2; v_gene: TRBV11-2
CDR3aa: ASSRGRRGRTEQPQH; j_gene: TRBJ1-5; v_gene: TRBV7-8
CDR3aa: ASTTIATGNEKLF; j_gene: TRBJ1-4; v_gene: TRBV19
CDR3aa: ARGTWTGVNEQY; j_gene: TRBJ2-7; v_gene: TRBV5-3
CDR3aa: ATSRGTVTGGGYT; j_gene: TRBJ1-2; v_gene: TRBV15
CDR3aa: ASSVTGRTDTQY; j_gene: TRBJ2-3; v_gene: TRBV7-8
CDR3aa: ATGLAGGAYNEQF; j_gene: TRBJ2-1; v_gene: TRBV10-3
CDR3aa: ASSLERSTDTQY; j_gene: TRBJ2-3; v_gene: TRBV5-1
CDR3aa: ASSVTSSSEQY; j_gene: TRBJ2-7; v_gene: TRBV6-1
CDR3aa: ASSKAGRNSNQPQH; j_gene: TRBJ1-5; v_gene: TRBV21-1
CDR3aa: ASSPSDTQY; j_gene: TRBJ2-3; v_gene: TRBV2
CDR3aa: ATSREVMGGSGEKLF; j_gene: TRBJ1-4; v_gene: TRBV15
CDR3aa: ASSRVTAGQAYNEQF; j_gene: TRBJ2-1; v_gene: TRBV4-1
CDR3aa: AISESGAGGPYNEQF; j_gene: TRBJ2-1; v_gene: TRBV10-3
CDR3aa: AGKVTKGASTDTQY; j_gene: TRBJ2-3; v_gene: TRBV6-6
CDR3aa: AWKKLSSYEQY; j_gene: TRBJ2-7; v_gene: TRBV30
CDR3aa: ASSFNRASGNTIY; j_gene: TRBJ1-3; v_gene: TRBV5-6
CDR3aa: ASSTSRNTIY; j_gene: TRBJ1-3; v_gene: TRBV9
CDR3aa: ASSLDGLTADTQY; j_gene: TRBJ2-3; v_gene: TRBV11-3
CDR3aa: ASSLGAGKDYGYT; j_gene: TRBJ1-2; v_gene: TRBV5-6
CDR3aa: ASSPWGDSYEQY; j_gene: TRBJ2-7; v_gene: TRBV28
CDR3aa: ASSPIGLLSTDTQY; j_gene: TRBJ2-3; v_gene: TRBV27
CDR3aa: ASSSGLAGQYQETQY; j_gene: TRBJ2-5; v_gene: TRBV5-1
CDR3aa: ASSQVGGAGETQY; j_gene: TRBJ2-5; v_gene: TRBV9
CDR3aa: ASRGQVLGEKLF; j_gene: TRBJ1-4; v_gene: TRBV6-1
CDR3aa: ASSLGGQSNEKLF; j_gene: TRBJ1-4; v_gene: TRBV5-1
CDR3aa: ASSTTRTGGEQY; j_gene: TRBJ2-7; v_gene: TRBV4-3
CDR3aa: ASSGTGQETQY; j_gene: TRBJ2-5; v_gene: TRBV19
CDR3aa: ASSVGAPGETQY; j_gene: TRBJ2-5; v_gene: TRBV10-1
CDR3aa: ASSEGLAGGRETQY; j_gene: TRBJ2-5; v_gene: TRBV9
CDR3aa: ASSQGGEKGNEQF; j_gene: TRBJ2-1; v_gene: TRBV4-1